This T cell receptor (beta chain) was documented in a study of T cells in Graves' hyperthyroidism and ophthalmopathy. Findings of the study overall: Appearing also in blood were most of the thyroid clonotypes expanded above 0.001.

Turning to this clonotype: The target antigen is unknown.

Clinical symptoms, serum thyroxine and TRAb, thyroid ultrasound and orbital computed tomography together formed the diagnostic basis. Germline CDR1 MNHNS, CDR2 SASEGT. This CDR3 is 15 amino acids long. Between the trimmed V and J ends, which lost 6 bases and 4 bases, there was a span of 15 bases. Researchers amplified the TCR beta CDR3 regions from RNA transcripts. In the first-round RT-PCR of the TCR CDR3, the HTBI primer set was used. From the multiplex PCR reads, TCRdb called clonotypes with MiXCR, one entry per CDR3 protein. The data hold roughly 500,000 distinct CDR3 sequences, with about 16% observed a single time.

The chain has TRBV6-1 and TRBJ2-2; D is possibly TRBD2 (5 bases). Input material: blood. The clonotype was recovered from a young woman with Graves' ophthalmopathy. CDR3 loop: CASRPGNLATGELFF. CDR3 in DNA: TGTGCCAGCAGACCCGGTAACCTAGCCACCGGGGAGCTGTTTTTT.